The entry below describes one T cell receptor (beta chain). The antigen is not known. CD8+ and CD4+ T cells from blood underwent TCR beta sequencing, which was carried out in a high-throughput format. CDR3 length: 13 residues. The germline CDR1 and CDR2 sequences are MNHNY and SVGAGI (reference sequence). V lost 2 bases and J 6 bases, leaving 11 bases between the germline ends. The source of the sample is a study of CD8 T cells in Susac syndrome. A quantity of about 0.45 to 1 ug RNA underwent reverse transcription using random hexamers. It was immunoSEQ multiplex PCR that amplified TCR beta CDR3 across 54 Vbeta and 13 Jbeta. One entry per CDR3 protein results from TCRdb running MiXCR on the immunoSEQ multiplex PCR reads. This sample has around 170,000 distinct CDR3 sequences; approximately 95% occur once, and the top ten carry 0.15% to 0.2%. Study-wide results and limits: As the study acknowledged, the number of individuals in its TCR sequencing and HLA analysis was relatively small.

This receptor was obtained from a human donor with multiple sclerosis. The chain recombines TRBV6-6 with TRBJ2-7; D is unresolved. Sequencing used CD8+ T cells from PBMCs. The CDR3 sequence: CASSYLLSSEQYF. CDR3 nucleotide sequence: TGTGCCAGCAGTTACCTCCTGTCGTCCGAGCAGTACTTC.